This T cell receptor (beta chain) was recorded in a study of blood T cells in healthy people across ages. The V end lost 6 bases, the J end lost 3 bases, and 8 bases lay between the germline ends. CDR3 length: 12 residues. Then a second PCR, running about 6 to 12 cycles, was carried out with a sample-barcoded 5' primer and a J-beta primer mix. The template-switch adaptor was a 5' adaptor with 12 random nucleotides. It tagged each cDNA molecule. TCRdb reprocessed the 5' RACE reads via MiXCR and lists one record per CDR3 protein. Among some 710,000 distinct CDR3 sequences listed, more than 35% were seen once. Points on this clonotype: Antigen unknown.

Study outcomes and limitations: Reliance upon unsorted PBMCs precluded definitive naive versus antigen-experienced comparison. Donor CMV status, an unknown factor, possibly confounded changes in expanded clonotypes.

The chain employs TRBV12-3 or TRBV12-4 and TRBJ1-1, with D unresolved. Sequenced sample: blood. The receptor's source is a man older than 75 in good health. The CDR3 loop reads CASSSGDTEAFF. The CDR3 nucleotides are TGTGCCAGCAGCTCCGGGGACACTGAAGCTTTCTTT.